Detailed here is one TCR beta chain. Original handling: Reference gene primer amplification gave nucleated cell count estimates. TCRdb's table, derived via immunoSEQ multiplex PCR, lists solely in-frame clones and lacks some. Clone size and the V and J calls come from that table; the DNA yielded D and trimming. The sample lists 310,000 or so clones, around 86% occurring once. Germline trimming cut 8 bases from V and 5 bases from J; bases unmatched to any gene: 12. CDR3 length equals 14 residues. The germline V gene encodes CDR1 SGHDT and CDR2 YYEEEE. The record originates from a study of blood T cell repertoires in COVID-19.

The TCR comes from a woman in her 30s who had recovered from COVID-19. This rearrangement joins TRBV5-6 to TRBJ2-5; 7 bases agree with TRBD1. Sequencing was done on a sample of peripheral blood. The CDR3 nucleotides read TGTGCCAGTAGGAGGACAGGATTGGGGGAGACCCAGTACTTC. Translated, it gives CASRRTGLGETQYF.